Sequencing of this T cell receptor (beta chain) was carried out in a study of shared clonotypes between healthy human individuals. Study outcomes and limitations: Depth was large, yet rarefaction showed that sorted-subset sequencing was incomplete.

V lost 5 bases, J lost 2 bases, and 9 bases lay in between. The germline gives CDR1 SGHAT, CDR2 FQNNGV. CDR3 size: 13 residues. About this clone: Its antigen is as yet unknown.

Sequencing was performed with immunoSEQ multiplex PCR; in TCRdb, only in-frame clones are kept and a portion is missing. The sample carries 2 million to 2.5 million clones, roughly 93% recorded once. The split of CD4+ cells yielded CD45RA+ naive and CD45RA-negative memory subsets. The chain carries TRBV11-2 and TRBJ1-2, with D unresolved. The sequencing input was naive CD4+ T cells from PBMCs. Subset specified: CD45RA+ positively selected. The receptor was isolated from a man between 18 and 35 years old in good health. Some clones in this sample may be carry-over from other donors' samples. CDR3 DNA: TGTGCCAGCAGCGGGGAAACCAACTATGGCTACACCTTC. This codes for CASSGETNYGYTF.